The clone carrying this T cell receptor delta chain was found many times. The antigen remains undetermined. This CDR3 region has 15 residues. The germline gives CDR1 TSWWSYY, CDR2 QGS. V was clipped by 3 bases and J by 3 bases, with 14 bases between them. With CATT, TCRdb re-called clones from the multiplex PCR reads. The data show some 51,000 delta-chain clones, roughly 2% seen once. This entry is derived from a study of γδ T cells in repeated Plasmodium falciparum infection. Vgamma9/Vdelta2+ and Vdelta2-negative gammadelta T cells were flow-sorted from PBMC for bulk sequencing. Study observations and caveats: Repeated controlled infections reportedly drove waves of new clonotype selection in Vdelta2-negative, mostly Vdelta1+, gammadelta repertoires.

The chain uses TRDV1 and TRDJ1; D is uncertain. Sequenced material: gamma-delta T cells from blood. The sequence came from a pool of human donors (malaria-infected and uninfected, not separated). CDR3 in DNA: TGTGCTCTTGGGGAGACTACGTACGACCCCGATAAACTCATCTTT. It specifies CALGETTYDPDKLIF.